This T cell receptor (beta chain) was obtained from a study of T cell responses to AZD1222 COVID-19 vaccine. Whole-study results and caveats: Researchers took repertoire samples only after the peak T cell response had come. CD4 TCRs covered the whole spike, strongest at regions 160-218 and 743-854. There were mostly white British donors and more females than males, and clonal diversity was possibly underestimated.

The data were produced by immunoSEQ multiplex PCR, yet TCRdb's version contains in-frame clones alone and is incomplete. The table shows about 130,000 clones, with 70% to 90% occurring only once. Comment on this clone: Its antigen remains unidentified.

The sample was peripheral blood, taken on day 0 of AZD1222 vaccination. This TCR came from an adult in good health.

The CDR3 sequence: CASSGRDRGDNEQFF. Here the CDR3 DNA reads TGTGCCAGTAGTGGCCGGGACAGGGGGGACAATGAGCAGTTCTTC. This rearrangement joins TRBV19 to TRBJ2-1; 11 bases are a match to TRBD1. The CDR3 loop spans 15 amino acids. V gave up 5 bases and J gave up 5 bases; unmatched junction bases: 5. The germline V gene encodes CDR1 LNHDA and CDR2 SQIVND (reference sequence).